The rows below give T cell receptor beta chains drawn from one sample of a study of blood T cell repertoires in COVID-19. Clones were read by immunoSEQ multiplex PCR, and TCRdb kept only the in-frame ones, dropping some. This table has under 80,000 clones, around 87% appearing once. Input material: peripheral blood. The receptors derive from a man aged 65 to 79 with acute or convalescent COVID-19. Each CDR3 is given with its conserved first and last residue. The order of the fields is J gene, clone size, V gene, D gene, CDR3 protein, CDR3 DNA. D genes are given only for firm matches. Rows may omit the clone size; those that give it use once, few, many or a size class.

TRBJ2-7 NA TRBV5-1 TRBD1 CASRSGTGSLEQYF TGCGCCAGCAGGTCCGGGACAGGCTCACTCGAGCAGTACTTC
TRBJ2-7 NA TRBV6-5 NA CASSPGRGAYEQYF TGTGCCAGCAGTCCCGGTAGGGGCGCCTACGAGCAGTACTTC
TRBJ2-7 NA TRBV12-3/TRBV12-4 NA CASSSAYEQYF TGTGCCAGCAGTTCGGCCTACGAGCAGTACTTC
TRBJ1-6 few TRBV7-3 NA CASSQSTGNNSPLHF TGTGCCAGCAGCCAATCGACGGGGAATAATTCACCCCTCCACTTT
TRBJ2-2 NA TRBV7-6 TRBD1 CASSLGTGGSGELFF TGTGCCAGCAGCTTAGGGACAGGGGGCTCCGGGGAGCTGTTTTTT
TRBJ1-6 NA TRBV7-9 NA CASSLARGEHPALHF TGTGCCAGCAGCTTAGCGCGGGGGGAGCACCCGGCCCTCCACTTT
TRBJ1-2 NA TRBV19 TRBD1 CASSIDLLGQGTYGYTF TGTGCCAGTAGTATAGATCTTTTGGGACAGGGGACCTATGGCTACACCTTC
TRBJ1-2 NA TRBV6-4 NA CASSPGDGRYNYGYTF TGTGCCAGCAGTCCAGGGGACGGTAGATACAACTATGGCTACACCTTC
TRBJ1-2 once TRBV7-8 TRBD1 CASSTRGDRYSRGYTF TGTGCCAGCAGCACACGAGGGGACAGATACTCTCGTGGCTACACCTTC
TRBJ2-1 NA TRBV9 TRBD2 CASSGERGGPYNEQFF TGTGCCAGCAGCGGAGAGCGGGGGGGCCCCTACAATGAGCAGTTCTTC
TRBJ2-7 NA TRBV28 NA CASRTPLYEQYF TGTGCCAGCAGAACTCCTCTCTACGAGCAGTACTTC
TRBJ2-5 NA TRBV28 TRBD1 CASSLGQGARKTQYF TGTGCCAGCAGTTTGGGGCAGGGGGCGCGGAAGACCCAGTACTTC
TRBJ2-2 NA TRBV24-1 NA CATSSTNTGELFF TGTGCCACCAGTTCAACGAACACCGGGGAGCTGTTTTTT
TRBJ2-3 NA TRBV9 TRBD2 CASSPVGLAGLTDTQYF TGTGCCAGCAGCCCTGTTGGACTAGCGGGTTTAACAGATACGCAGTATTTT
TRBJ1-5 NA TRBV11-2 NA CASSLEFAGSSPQHF TGTGCCAGCAGCTTAGAATTCGCCGGGAGTTCGCCCCAGCATTTT
TRBJ1-2 NA TRBV7-3 NA CASSLEGTGGHGYTF TGTGCCAGCAGCCTCGAGGGGACGGGAGGACATGGCTACACCTTC
TRBJ2-4 NA TRBV5-1 NA CASSLGLPGGTAKNIQYF TGCGCCAGCAGCTTGGGACTACCTGGCGGGACGGCCAAAAACATTCAGTACTTC
TRBJ2-3 NA TRBV19 TRBD2 CASRDLGLAGYASTDTQYF TGTGCCAGTCGAGACCTAGGACTAGCGGGGTACGCTAGCACAGATACGCAGTATTTT
TRBJ2-6 NA TRBV29-1 NA CSVHHSGANVLTF TGCAGCGTTCATCACTCTGGGGCCAACGTCCTGACTTTC
TRBJ2-7 NA TRBV4-2 TRBD1 CASSLGQGPYEQYF TGTGCCAGCAGCCTGGGACAGGGACCCTACGAGCAGTACTTC
TRBJ1-3 NA TRBV7-9 NA CASSPRDLRSGNTIYF TGTGCCAGCAGCCCAAGGGACTTACGCTCTGGAAACACCATATATTTT
TRBJ1-6 NA TRBV2 NA CASSVREGFLHF TGTGCCAGCAGTGTCCGGGAGGGGTTCCTCCACTTT
TRBJ1-4 NA TRBV19 NA CASSAGRGEKLFF TGTGCCAGTAGTGCTGGGCGGGGGGAAAAACTGTTTTTT
TRBJ1-1 NA TRBV4-1 NA CASSQVVHTEAFF TGCGCCAGCAGCCAAGTCGTCCACACTGAAGCTTTCTTT